These 6 T cell receptor beta chains share one sample of origin, sequenced in a study of T cell repertoires in cytomegalovirus infection. Via MiXCR, TCRdb re-called the reads, giving one row per CDR3 protein. The data contain 750,000 to 950,000 distinct CDR3 sequences, roughly 29% of them seen just once; the ten biggest clones take up around 13%. These TCRs are of unknown antigen specificity. Sequencing was performed on cultured CD8+ T cells from PBMCs, taken from culture after CMV antigen stimulation. These receptors were taken from a human donor in good health (CMV status not recorded). Some clones in this sample may be carry-over from other donors' samples.

The gene calls are TRBV2 and TRBJ2-1; D is possibly TRBD2 (6 bases). The CDR3 loop spans 12 amino acids. Trimming removed 6 bases at V and 9 bases at J, with 12 bases between. Germline V lookup: CDR1 SNHLY, CDR2 FYNNEI. This CDR3 reads CASRSGLPEQFF. The CDR3 DNA sequence: TGTGCCAGCAGATCGGGACTTCCTGAGCAGTTCTTC. The full variable domain, its missing parts supplied by reference TRBV2 and TRBJ2-1, is EPEVTQTPSHQVTQMGQEVILRCVPISNHLYFYWYRQILGQKVEFLVSFYNNEISEKSEIFDDQFSVERPDGSNFTLKIRSTKLEDSAMYFCASRSGLPEQFFGPGTRLTVL.

This clonotype was seen ten or more times. The CDR3 nucleotides read TGTGCCAGCAGCTTGGGAGGAGTAAATGAGCAGTTCTTC. This translates into CASSLGGVNEQFF. The chain combines TRBV27 with TRBJ2-1, with a possible D match to TRBD2 (6 bases). The germline CDR1 and CDR2 sequences are MNHEY and SMNVEV (reference sequence). The ends were cut back, 6 bases at V and 7 bases at J, with 13 bases in the middle. The CDR3 has 13 residues.

This clonotype was seen more than once but under ten times. The chain is built from TRBV6-1 and TRBJ2-3, with a tentative D call TRBD1 (6 bases). The germline V and J ends were trimmed by 5 bases and 0 bases, with 9 bases remaining between them. The CDR3 totals 14 residues. Germline V gives CDR1 MNHNS, CDR2 SASEGT. The CDR3 reads CASSHRASTDTQYF. CDR3 in DNA: TGTGCCAGCAGTCACAGGGCTAGCACAGATACGCAGTATTTT.

The rearrangement joins TRBV19 to TRBJ1-2, with D hard to call. The V and J ends lost 3 bases and 5 bases respectively, with 7 bases between them. The CDR3 is made up of 12 amino acids. The V gene's germline CDR1 is LNHDA and CDR2 SQIVND (reference sequence). CDR3 DNA sequence: TGTGCCAGTAGTATCAATCCTTATGGCTACACCTTC. Protein: CASSINPYGYTF.

This clonotype has only a few counts. The genes are TRBV7-9 and TRBJ2-3; 7 bases align to TRBD2. This CDR3 is built from 18 residues. Germline V gene lookup returns CDR1 SEHNR and CDR2 FQNEAQ (reference sequence). With V trimmed by 5 bases and J by 2 bases, 16 bases remained unmatched. The CDR3 reads CASSVLDWGGMYTDTQYF. CDR3 DNA sequence: TGTGCCAGCAGCGTCCTCGACTGGGGGGGAATGTACACAGATACGCAGTATTTT.

This chain connects TRBV9 to TRBJ1-2, with 7 bases aligning to TRBD1. Unmatched junction bases numbered 10, after V lost 3 bases and J lost 5 bases. The CDR3 length is 15 residues. CDR1 and CDR2 (germline): SGDLS, YYNGEE. The CDR3 DNA reads as TGTGCCAGCAGCGCCTCTCCCGGGACAGCATATGGCTACACCTTC. Encoded protein: CASSASPGTAYGYTF.